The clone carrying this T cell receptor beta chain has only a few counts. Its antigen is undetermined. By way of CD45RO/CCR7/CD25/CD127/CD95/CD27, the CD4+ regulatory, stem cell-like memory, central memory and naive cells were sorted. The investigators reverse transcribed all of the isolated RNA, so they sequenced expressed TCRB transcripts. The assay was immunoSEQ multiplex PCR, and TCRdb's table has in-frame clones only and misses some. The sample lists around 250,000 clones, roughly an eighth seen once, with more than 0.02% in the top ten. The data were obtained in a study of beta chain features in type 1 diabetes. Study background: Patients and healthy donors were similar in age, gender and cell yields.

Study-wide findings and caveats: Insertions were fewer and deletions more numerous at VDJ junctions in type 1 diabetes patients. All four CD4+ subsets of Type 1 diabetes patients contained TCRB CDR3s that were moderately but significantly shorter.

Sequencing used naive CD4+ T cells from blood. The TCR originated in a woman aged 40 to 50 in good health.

Written as DNA, the CDR3 is TGTGCCATCAGTGAGTCGGGACAGCTTAATGAAAAACTGTTTTTT. Translating gives CAISESGQLNEKLFF. V usage is TRBV10-3 and J usage is TRBJ1-4, with 7 bases that match TRBD1. This CDR3 has 15 residues. Per the germline V gene, CDR1 is ENHRY and CDR2 is SYGVKD. After removal of 0 bases from V and 4 bases from J, the junction contained 2 bases not matched to a gene.